This TCR beta chain was profiled in a study of technical replicates of blood from a few donors. Profiled with immunoSEQ multiplex PCR; TCRdb holds only in-frame clones, not every one. The sample shows over 80,000 clones, approximately 96% of them seen only once. CDR1 and CDR2 (germline): MNHEY, SMNVEV (reference sequence). This CDR3 comprises 14 residues. Trimming removed 6 bases from V and 7 bases from J, with 16 bases in between. This clone was recorded once. The sequence was collected from a human donor in good health. Sequencing was performed on T cells isolated from PBMCs. The chain joins TRBV27 to TRBJ1-5; D may be TRBD1 (6 bases). This CDR3 reads CASSLDRINQPQHF. The CDR3 nucleotides are TGTGCCAGCAGCCTCGACAGGATAAACCAGCCCCAGCATTTT.